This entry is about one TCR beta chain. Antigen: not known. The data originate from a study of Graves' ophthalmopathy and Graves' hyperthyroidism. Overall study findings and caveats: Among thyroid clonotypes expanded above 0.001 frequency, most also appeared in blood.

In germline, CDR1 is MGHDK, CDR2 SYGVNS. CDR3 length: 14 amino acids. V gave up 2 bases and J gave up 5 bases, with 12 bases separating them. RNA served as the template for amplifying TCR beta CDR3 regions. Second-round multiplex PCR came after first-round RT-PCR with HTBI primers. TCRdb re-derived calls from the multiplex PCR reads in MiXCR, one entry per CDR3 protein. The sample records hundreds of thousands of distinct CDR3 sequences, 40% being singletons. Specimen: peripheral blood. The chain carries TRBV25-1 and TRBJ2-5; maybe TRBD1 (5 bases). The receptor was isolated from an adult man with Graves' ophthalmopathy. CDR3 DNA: TGTGCCAGCAGTGAACCGGCAGGGCTTGAGACCCAGTACTTC. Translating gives CASSEPAGLETQYF.